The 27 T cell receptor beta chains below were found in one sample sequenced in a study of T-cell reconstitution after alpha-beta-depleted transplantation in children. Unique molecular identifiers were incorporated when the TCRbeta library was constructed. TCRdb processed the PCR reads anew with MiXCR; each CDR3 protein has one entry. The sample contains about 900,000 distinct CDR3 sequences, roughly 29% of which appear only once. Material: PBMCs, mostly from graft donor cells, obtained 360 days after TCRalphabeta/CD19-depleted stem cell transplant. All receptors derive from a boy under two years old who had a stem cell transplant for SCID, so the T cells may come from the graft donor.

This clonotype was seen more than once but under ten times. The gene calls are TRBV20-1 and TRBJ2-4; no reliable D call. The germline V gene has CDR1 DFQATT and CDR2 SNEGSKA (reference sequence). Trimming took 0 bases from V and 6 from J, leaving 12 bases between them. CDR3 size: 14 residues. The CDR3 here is CSARDPSGLNIQYF. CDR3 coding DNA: TGCAGTGCTAGAGATCCGTCCGGATTAAACATTCAGTACTTC.

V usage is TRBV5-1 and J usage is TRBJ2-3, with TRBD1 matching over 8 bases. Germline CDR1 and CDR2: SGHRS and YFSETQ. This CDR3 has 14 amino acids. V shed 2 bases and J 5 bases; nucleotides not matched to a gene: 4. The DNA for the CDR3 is TGCGCCAGCAGCTTCGGGACAGGAGTAGATACGCAGTATTTT. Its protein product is CASSFGTGVDTQYF.

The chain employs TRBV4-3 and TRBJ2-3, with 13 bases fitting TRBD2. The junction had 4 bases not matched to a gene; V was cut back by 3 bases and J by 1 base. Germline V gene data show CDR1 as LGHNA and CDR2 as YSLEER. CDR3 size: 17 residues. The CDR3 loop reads CASSHTSGGAGTDTQYF. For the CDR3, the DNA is TGCGCCAGCAGCCATACTAGCGGGGGGGCGGGCACAGATACGCAGTATTTT.

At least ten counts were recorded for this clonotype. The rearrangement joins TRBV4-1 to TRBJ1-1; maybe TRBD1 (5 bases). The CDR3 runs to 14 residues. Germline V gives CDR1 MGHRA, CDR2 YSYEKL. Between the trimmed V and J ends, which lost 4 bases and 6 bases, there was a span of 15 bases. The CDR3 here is CASSPPGGDPEAFF. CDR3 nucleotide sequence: TGCGCCAGCAGCCCCCCCGGGGGGGACCCTGAAGCTTTCTTT.

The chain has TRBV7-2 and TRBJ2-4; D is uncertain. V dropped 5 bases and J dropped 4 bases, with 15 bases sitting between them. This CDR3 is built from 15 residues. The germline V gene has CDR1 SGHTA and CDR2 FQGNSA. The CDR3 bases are TGTGCCAGCAGCCCAAACCCTGGCCCAAAAAACATTCAGTACTTC. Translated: CASSPNPGPKNIQYF.

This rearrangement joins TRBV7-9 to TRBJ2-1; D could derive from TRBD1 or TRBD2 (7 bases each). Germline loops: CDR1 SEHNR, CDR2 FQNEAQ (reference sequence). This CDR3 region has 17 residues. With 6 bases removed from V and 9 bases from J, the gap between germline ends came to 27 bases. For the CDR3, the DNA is TGTGCCAGCAGTTCAGAGCGGCGGGGGACAGTTAGGACTGAGCAGTTCTTC. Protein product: CASSSERRGTVRTEQFF.

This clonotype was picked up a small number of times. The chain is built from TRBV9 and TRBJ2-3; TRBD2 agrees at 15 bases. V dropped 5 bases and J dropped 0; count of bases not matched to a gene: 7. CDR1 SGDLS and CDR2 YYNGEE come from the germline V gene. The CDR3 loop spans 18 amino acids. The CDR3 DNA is TGTGCCAGCAGACCCGGGACTAGCGGGGGGCTTAGCACAGATACGCAGTATTTT. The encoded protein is CASRPGTSGGLSTDTQYF.

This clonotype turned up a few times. DNA for the CDR3: TGCAGTGCTAGAACGGGGCTGAATGTGGTAGCGGATACGCAGTATTTT. Its protein product is CSARTGLNVVADTQYF. The chain has TRBV20-1 and TRBJ2-3; D may match TRBD1 or TRBD2 (5 bases each). This CDR3 is built from 16 residues. The V gene lost 2 bases and the J gene lost 6 bases, with 21 bases spanning the gap. Germline values: CDR1 DFQATT, CDR2 SNEGSKA (reference sequence).

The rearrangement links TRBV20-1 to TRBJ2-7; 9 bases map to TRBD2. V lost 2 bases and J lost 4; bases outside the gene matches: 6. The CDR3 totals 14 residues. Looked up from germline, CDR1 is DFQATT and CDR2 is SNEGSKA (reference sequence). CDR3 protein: CSARRAGGLYEQYF. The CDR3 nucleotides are TGCAGTGCTAGAAGGGCGGGGGGGCTGTACGAGCAGTACTTC.

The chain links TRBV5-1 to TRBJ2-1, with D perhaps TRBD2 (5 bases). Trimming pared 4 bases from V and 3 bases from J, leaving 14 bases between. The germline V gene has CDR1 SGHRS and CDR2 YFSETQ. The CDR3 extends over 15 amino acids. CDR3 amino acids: CASSQRTQGYNEQFF. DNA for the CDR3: TGCGCCAGCAGCCAACGGACTCAAGGCTACAATGAGCAGTTCTTC. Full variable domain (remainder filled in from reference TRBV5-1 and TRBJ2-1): KAGVTQTPRYLIKTRGQQVTLSCSPISGHRSVSWYQQTPGQGLQFLFEYFSETQRNKGNFPGRFSGRQFSNSRSEMNVSTLELGDSALYLCASSQRTQGYNEQFFGPGTRLTVL.

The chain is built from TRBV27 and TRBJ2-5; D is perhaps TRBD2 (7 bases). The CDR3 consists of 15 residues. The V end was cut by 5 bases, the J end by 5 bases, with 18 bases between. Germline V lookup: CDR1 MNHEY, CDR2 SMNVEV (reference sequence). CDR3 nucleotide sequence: TGTGCCAGCAGTCCCCTAGGGGGGGCGGTTGAGACCCAGTACTTC. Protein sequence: CASSPLGGAVETQYF.

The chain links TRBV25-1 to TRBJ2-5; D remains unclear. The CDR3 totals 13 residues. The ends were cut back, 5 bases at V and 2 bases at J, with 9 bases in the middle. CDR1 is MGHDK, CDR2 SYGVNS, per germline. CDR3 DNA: TGTGCCAGCAGTTTGAAGACGCAAGAGACCCAGTACTTC. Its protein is CASSLKTQETQYF.

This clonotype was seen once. CDR3 protein: CATSRDTGFTDTQYF. CDR3 DNA: TGTGCCACCAGCAGGGACACCGGTTTCACAGATACGCAGTATTTT. This rearrangement joins TRBV15 to TRBJ2-3, with D possibly being TRBD1 (5 bases). The CDR3 sequence is 15 residues long. V was pared by 3 bases and J by 2 bases, with 12 bases between. From germline, CDR1 is LNHNV and CDR2 YYDKDF (reference sequence).

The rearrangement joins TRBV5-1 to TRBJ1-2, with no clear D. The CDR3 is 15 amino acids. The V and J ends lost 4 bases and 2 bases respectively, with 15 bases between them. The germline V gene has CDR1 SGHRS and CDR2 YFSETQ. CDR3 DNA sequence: TGCGCCAGCAGCCCCCTGGACGCAGACAACTATGGCTACACCTTC. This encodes CASSPLDADNYGYTF.

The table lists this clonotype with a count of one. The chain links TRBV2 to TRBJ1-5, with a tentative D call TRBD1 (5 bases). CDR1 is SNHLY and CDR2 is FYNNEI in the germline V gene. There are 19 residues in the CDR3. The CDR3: CTICPTRGGGGSGNQPQHF. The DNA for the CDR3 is TGTACCATCTGCCCGACACGCGGGGGGGGAGGTTCGGGCAATCAGCCCCAGCATTTT.

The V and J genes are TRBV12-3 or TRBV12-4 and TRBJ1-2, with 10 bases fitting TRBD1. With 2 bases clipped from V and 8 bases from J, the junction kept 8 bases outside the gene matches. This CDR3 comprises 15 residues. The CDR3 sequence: CASSLLPGTGEGYTF. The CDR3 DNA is TGTGCCAGCAGTTTATTGCCCGGGACAGGGGAAGGCTACACCTTC.

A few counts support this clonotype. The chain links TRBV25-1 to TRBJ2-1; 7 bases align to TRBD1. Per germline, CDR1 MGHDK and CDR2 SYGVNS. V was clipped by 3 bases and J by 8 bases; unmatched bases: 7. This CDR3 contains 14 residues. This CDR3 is CASSDDRALDEQFF. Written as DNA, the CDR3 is TGTGCCAGCAGTGACGACAGGGCCCTCGATGAGCAGTTCTTC. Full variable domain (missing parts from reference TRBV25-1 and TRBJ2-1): EADIYQTPRYLVIGTGKKITLECSQTMGHDKMYWYQQDPGMELHLIHYSYGVNSTEKGDLSSESTVSRIRTEHFPLTLESARPSHTSQYLCASSDDRALDEQFFGPGTRLTVL.

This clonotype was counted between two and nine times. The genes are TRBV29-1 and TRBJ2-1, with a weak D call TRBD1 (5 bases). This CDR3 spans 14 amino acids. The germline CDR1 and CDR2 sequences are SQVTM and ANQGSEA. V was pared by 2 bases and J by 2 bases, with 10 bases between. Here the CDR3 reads CSVECWGTYNEQFF. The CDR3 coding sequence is TGCAGCGTTGAATGCTGGGGCACCTACAATGAGCAGTTCTTC.

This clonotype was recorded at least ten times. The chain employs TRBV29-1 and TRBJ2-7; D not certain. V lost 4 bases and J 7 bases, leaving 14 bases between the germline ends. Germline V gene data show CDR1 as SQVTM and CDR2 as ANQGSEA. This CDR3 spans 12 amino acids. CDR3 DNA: TGCAGCGTTGTCGGCCAAATCGAGGAGCAGTACTTC. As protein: CSVVGQIEEQYF.

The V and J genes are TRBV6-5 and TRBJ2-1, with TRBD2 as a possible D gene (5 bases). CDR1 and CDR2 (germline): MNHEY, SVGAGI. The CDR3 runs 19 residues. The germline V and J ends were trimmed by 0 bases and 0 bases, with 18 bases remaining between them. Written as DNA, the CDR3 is TGTGCCAGCAGTTACTCGTTATTAGCGTCCCAGAGCTCCTACAATGAGCAGTTCTTC. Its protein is CASSYSLLASQSSYNEQFF.

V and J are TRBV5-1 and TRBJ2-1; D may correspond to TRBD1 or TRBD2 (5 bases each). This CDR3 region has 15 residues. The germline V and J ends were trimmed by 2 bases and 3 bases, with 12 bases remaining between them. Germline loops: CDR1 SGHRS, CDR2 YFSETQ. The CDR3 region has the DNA TGCGCCAGCAGCTTTAACGGGGCGGACTACAATGAGCAGTTCTTC. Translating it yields CASSFNGADYNEQFF.

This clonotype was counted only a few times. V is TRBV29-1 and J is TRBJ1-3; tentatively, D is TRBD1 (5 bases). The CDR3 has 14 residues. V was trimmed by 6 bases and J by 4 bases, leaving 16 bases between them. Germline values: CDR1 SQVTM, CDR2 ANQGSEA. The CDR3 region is CSVTGTGDGNTIYF. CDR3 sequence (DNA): TGCAGCGTAACCGGGACGGGCGACGGAAACACCATATATTTT.

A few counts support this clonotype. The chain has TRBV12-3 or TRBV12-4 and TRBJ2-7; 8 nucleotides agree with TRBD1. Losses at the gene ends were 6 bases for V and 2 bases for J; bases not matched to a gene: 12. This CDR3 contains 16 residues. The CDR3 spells CASSRNPGTGPYEQYF. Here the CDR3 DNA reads TGTGCCAGCAGCCGGAACCCCGGGACAGGCCCCTACGAGCAGTACTTC.

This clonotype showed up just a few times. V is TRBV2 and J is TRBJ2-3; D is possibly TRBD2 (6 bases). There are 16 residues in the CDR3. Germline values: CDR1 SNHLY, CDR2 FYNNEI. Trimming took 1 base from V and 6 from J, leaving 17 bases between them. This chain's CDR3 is CASSEGRLVSSDTQYF. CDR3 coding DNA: TGTGCCAGCAGTGAAGGGCGACTAGTATCATCCGATACGCAGTATTTT. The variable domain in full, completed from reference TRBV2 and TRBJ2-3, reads EPEVTQTPSHQVTQMGQEVILRCVPISNHLYFYWYRQILGQKVEFLVSFYNNEISEKSEIFDDQFSVERPDGSNFTLKIRSTKLEDSAMYFCASSEGRLVSSDTQYFGPGTRLTVL.

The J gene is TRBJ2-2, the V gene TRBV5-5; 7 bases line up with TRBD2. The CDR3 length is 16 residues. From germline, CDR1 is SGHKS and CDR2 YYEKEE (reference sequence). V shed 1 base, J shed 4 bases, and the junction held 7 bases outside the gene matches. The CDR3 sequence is CASSLLGLPPTGELFF. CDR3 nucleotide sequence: TGTGCCAGCAGCTTGCTGGGACTACCCCCCACCGGGGAGCTGTTTTTT.

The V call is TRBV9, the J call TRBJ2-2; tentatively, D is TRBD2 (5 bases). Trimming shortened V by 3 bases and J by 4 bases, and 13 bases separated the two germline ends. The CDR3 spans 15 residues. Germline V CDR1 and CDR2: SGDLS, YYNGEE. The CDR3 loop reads CASSARDLSTGELFF. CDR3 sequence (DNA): TGTGCCAGCAGCGCCCGGGATCTAAGCACCGGGGAGCTGTTTTTT.

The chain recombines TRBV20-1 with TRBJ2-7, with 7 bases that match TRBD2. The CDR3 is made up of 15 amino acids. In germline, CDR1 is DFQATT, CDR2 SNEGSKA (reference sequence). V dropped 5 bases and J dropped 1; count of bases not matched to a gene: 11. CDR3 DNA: TGCAGTGCTTCACTCTCCTGGCGGGGGTCCTACGAGCAGTACTTC. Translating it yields CSASLSWRGSYEQYF.